This TCR beta chain appears in the sequencing data of a study of OX40 agonist ivuxolimab in advanced cancers. Study in general: Every 2 weeks, patients received ivuxolimab intravenously, dosed at 0.01 to 10 mg/kg. Study-level results: In the expanded peripheral T cells, antigen specificity was never determined.

Details on this clone: Antigen: not known.

Patients who had autoimmune disease history or got systemic immunosuppression were left out. Samples of blood were obtained at baseline, on cycle 4 day 1, and on cycle 7 day 1. CDR1 MDHEN and CDR2 SYDVKM come from the germline V gene. The CDR3 extends over 15 amino acids. The V end lost 5 bases, the J end lost 1 base, and 12 bases lay between the germline ends. The protocol was immunoSEQ multiplex PCR, while the TCRdb copy is restricted to in-frame clones and leaves out a portion. Seen here are 25,000 to 30,000 clones, about 76% observed once, and the top ten hold approximately 31%. This rearrangement joins TRBV28 to TRBJ2-1; no firm D call. This receptor was obtained from an adult with an advanced solid tumor such as melanoma, head and neck, liver or kidney cancer. Here the sequenced sample was CD4+ or CD8+ T cells sorted from blood, taken in a trial of the OX40 agonist ivuxolimab. The CDR3 sequence: CASSPGRASYNEQFF. The CDR3 DNA follows: TGTGCCAGCAGTCCTGGACGAGCGTCCTACAATGAGCAGTTCTTC.